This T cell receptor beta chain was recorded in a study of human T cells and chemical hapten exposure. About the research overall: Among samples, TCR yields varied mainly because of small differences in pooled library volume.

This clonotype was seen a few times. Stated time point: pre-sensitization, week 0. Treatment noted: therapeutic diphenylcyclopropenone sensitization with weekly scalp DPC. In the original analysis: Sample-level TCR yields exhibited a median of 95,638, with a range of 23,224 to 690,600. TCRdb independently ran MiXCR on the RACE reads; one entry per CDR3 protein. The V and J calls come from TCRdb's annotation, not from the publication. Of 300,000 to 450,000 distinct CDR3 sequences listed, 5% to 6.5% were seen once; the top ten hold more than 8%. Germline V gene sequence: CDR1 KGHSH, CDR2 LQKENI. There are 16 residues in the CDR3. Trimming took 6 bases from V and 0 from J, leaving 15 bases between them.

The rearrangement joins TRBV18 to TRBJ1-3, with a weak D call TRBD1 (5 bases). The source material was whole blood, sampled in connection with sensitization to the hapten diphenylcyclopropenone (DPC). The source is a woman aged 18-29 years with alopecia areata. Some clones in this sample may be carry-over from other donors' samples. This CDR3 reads CASSPKGTYSGNTIYF. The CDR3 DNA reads TGTGCCAGCTCTCCTAAGGGGACCTACTCTGGAAACACCATATATTTT.